What follows is one T cell receptor beta chain and its context. Germline V gene lookup returns CDR1 SQVTM and CDR2 ANQGSEA. With V trimmed by 7 bases and J by 4 bases, 18 bases remained unmatched. The CDR3 consists of 17 residues. Assay: immunoSEQ multiplex PCR; the TCRdb copy retains only in-frame clones and omits some. The table includes 250,000 to 350,000 clones, about 80% detected once. The entry originates in a study of blood T cell repertoires in COVID-19. The Seattle patients, enrolled during active infection, were followed longitudinally. The sequenced material came from peripheral blood. V gene TRBV29-1 combines with J gene TRBJ1-1; 10 positions match TRBD1. This TCR was recovered from a person between 65 and 80 years old with COVID-19, enrolled during active disease. CDR3 sequence: CSAERRPGQGWITEAFF. The CDR3 region has the DNA TGCAGCGCGGAACGGAGGCCGGGACAGGGGTGGATCACTGAAGCTTTCTTT. Full variable domain (remainder filled in from reference TRBV29-1 and TRBJ1-1): SAVISQKPSRDICQRGTSLTIQCQVDSQVTMMFWYRQQPGQSLTLIATANQGSEATYESGFVIDKFPISRPNLTFSTLTVSNMSPEDSSIYLCSAERRPGQGWITEAFFGQGTRLTVV.